Listed here are 13 T cell receptor beta chains from one sample, sequenced in a study of cytomegalovirus exposure and HLA in healthy donors. Primers: 60 Vbeta forward and 13 Jbeta reverse. Some clones are missing from TCRdb's copy, which holds only in-frame ones; the method was immunoSEQ multiplex PCR. This table holds about 90,000 clones, approximately 76% found once. Sequencing was carried out using PBMCs. The origin of the receptors is a woman aged 60-75 years in good health and CMV-seropositive.

This rearrangement joins TRBV2 to TRBJ1-2, with TRBD1 as a possible D gene (6 bases). The CDR3 consists of 13 residues. The V end lost 7 bases, the J end lost 4 bases, and 13 bases lay between the germline ends. The germline V gene has CDR1 SNHLY and CDR2 FYNNEI. The CDR3 is CASKRGIGYGYTF. The CDR3 DNA sequence: TGTGCCAGCAAAAGGGGGATCGGCTATGGCTACACCTTC. The whole variable domain, filled in from reference TRBV2 and TRBJ1-2, reads EPEVTQTPSHQVTQMGQEVILRCVPISNHLYFYWYRQILGQKVEFLVSFYNNEISEKSEIFDDQFSVERPDGSNFTLKIRSTKLEDSAMYFCASKRGIGYGYTFGSGTRLTVV.

This chain links TRBV15 with TRBJ1-1; TRBD1 matches 7 bases. The junction had 9 bases not matched to a gene; V was cut back by 4 bases and J by 4 bases. Germline loops: CDR1 LNHNV, CDR2 YYDKDF (reference sequence). The CDR3 loop spans 15 amino acids. CDR3 amino acids: CATSKQSGGFTEAFF. DNA of the CDR3: TGTGCCACCAGCAAACAATCAGGGGGTTTCACTGAAGCTTTCTTT.

This clone appeared a single time. This sequence joins TRBV28 and TRBJ1-2; TRBD1 matches at 8 bases. The V and J ends lost 7 bases and 3 bases, in that order; junction bases with no gene match: 7. CDR1 and CDR2 (germline): MDHEN, SYDVKM. This CDR3 is built from 14 residues. CDR3 nucleotides: TGTGCCAGCACCCTACCGACAGGGGACTATGGCTACACCTTC. Its translation is CASTLPTGDYGYTF.

This chain connects TRBV19 to TRBJ2-1; D gene unclear. Trimming removed 6 bases at V and 9 bases at J, with 9 bases between. The CDR3 consists of 11 residues. Germline V gene data show CDR1 as LNHDA and CDR2 as SQIVND (reference sequence). CDR3 sequence: CASSLIGEQFF. The CDR3 nucleotides are TGTGCCAGTAGCCTAATTGGTGAGCAGTTCTTC. Full variable domain (rest looked up from reference TRBV19 and TRBJ2-1): DGGITQSPKYLFRKEGQNVTLSCEQNLNHDAMYWYRQDPGQGLRLIYYSQIVNDFQKGDIAEGYSVSREKKESFPLTVTSAQKNPTAFYLCASSLIGEQFFGPGTRLTVL.

The V call is TRBV5-1, the J call TRBJ2-5, with TRBD1 identical over 8 bases. Germline values: CDR1 SGHRS, CDR2 YFSETQ. The CDR3 totals 14 residues. With V trimmed by 3 bases and J by 4 bases, 5 bases remained unmatched. Written as DNA, the CDR3 is TGCGCCAGCAGCTCTTCGGACAGGGTAGAGACCCAGTACTTC. It is translated as CASSSSDRVETQYF.

The sample holds a few counts of this clone. The chain couples TRBV11-3 to TRBJ2-3; 10 nucleotides line up with TRBD2. Looked up from germline, CDR1 is SGHNT and CDR2 is YENEEA. The V gene end was trimmed by 5 bases and the J gene end by 9 bases; junction bases not matched to a gene: 14. The CDR3 extends over 16 amino acids. The CDR3 here is CASSQGGLATPMTQYF. The CDR3 DNA sequence: TGTGCCAGCAGCCAGGGGGGACTAGCGACTCCCATGACGCAGTATTTT.

CDR3 in amino acids: CASSQAGPGYEQFF. CDR3 coding DNA: TGTGCCAGTAGTCAAGCGGGCCCTGGGTATGAGCAGTTCTTC. The chain combines TRBV19 with TRBJ2-1; perhaps TRBD2 as D (6 bases). Per the germline V gene, CDR1 is LNHDA and CDR2 is SQIVND (reference sequence). There are 14 residues in the CDR3. Deletions cut 5 bases from V and 8 bases from J, with 16 bases between.

The V call is TRBV10-2, the J call TRBJ1-6; D might be TRBD1 (5 bases). The germline V gene has CDR1 WSHSY and CDR2 SAAADI. The V and J ends lost 7 bases and 7 bases respectively, with 14 bases between them. The CDR3 extends over 14 amino acids. CDR3 coding DNA: TGCGCCAGCACTGAACAGGTTATGAATTCACCCCTCCACTTT. Its translation is CASTEQVMNSPLHF.

The chain carries TRBV2 and TRBJ1-5, with D perhaps TRBD1 (5 bases). V was shortened by 5 bases and J by 2 bases, with 10 bases between the two germline ends. The germline V gene has CDR1 SNHLY and CDR2 FYNNEI. The CDR3 has 14 residues. The CDR3 sequence is CASSREGGNQPQHF. DNA of the CDR3: TGTGCCAGCAGTAGGGAAGGGGGCAATCAGCCCCAGCATTTT.

The chain employs TRBV19 and TRBJ2-1; D gene unclear. CDR3 length equals 13 residues. V was pared by 4 bases and J by 7 bases, with 11 bases between. Germline-derived CDR1 and CDR2 are LNHDA and SQIVND (reference sequence). The CDR3 nucleotides read TGTGCCAGTAGTAACGGGTATGGGAATGAGCAGTTCTTC. Translated, it gives CASSNGYGNEQFF.

The CDR3 loop reads CAWSGGLAGLNEQFF. For the CDR3, the DNA is TGTGCCTGGAGTGGGGGACTAGCGGGCCTTAATGAGCAGTTCTTC. The genes are TRBV30 and TRBJ2-1; 12 nucleotides match TRBD2. The V segment lost 1 base and the J segment 7 bases; nucleotides outside the gene matches: 5. Looked up from germline, CDR1 is GTSNPN and CDR2 is SVGIG (reference sequence). The CDR3 extends over 15 amino acids.

The table lists this clone with a few counts. The chain carries TRBV5-6 and TRBJ2-2; D is unresolved. The ends were cut back, 4 bases at V and 6 bases at J, with 10 bases in the middle. The CDR3 has 13 amino acids. Per the germline V gene, CDR1 is SGHDT and CDR2 is YYEEEE. The DNA for the CDR3 is TGTGCCAGCAGCCTTAGAGATCCCGGGGAGCTGTTTTTT. It translates to CASSLRDPGELFF.

This chain links TRBV7-2 with TRBJ2-2, with D tentatively TRBD1 (6 bases). In germline, CDR1 is SGHTA, CDR2 FQGNSA. The CDR3 has 14 amino acids. Deletions cut 5 bases from V and 3 bases from J, with 10 bases between. For the CDR3, the DNA is TGTGCCAGCAGCCTGCAGGGGTACACCGGGGAGCTGTTTTTT. It encodes CASSLQGYTGELFF.